This T cell receptor beta chain was sequenced during a study of Graves' ophthalmopathy and Graves' hyperthyroidism. Study-wide findings and caveats: Discrimination between ophthalmopathy and stable hyperthyroidism by a 13-signature model showed 85% to 90% sensitivity and over 70% specificity.

The TCR beta CDR3 regions underwent amplification from RNA transcripts. The first round was an RT-PCR with HTBI primers, and the second round was a multiplex PCR. TCRdb passed the multiplex PCR reads through MiXCR, listing each CDR3 protein once. The table has roughly 420,000 distinct CDR3 sequences, 21% seen once. It was on clinical symptoms, serum thyroxine, TRAb, thyroid ultrasound and orbital computed tomography that diagnosis relied. Out of about 9.6 ml of fresh peripheral blood, PBMCs were obtained. In regard to this clonotype: Its antigen is unknown.

V lost 7 bases, J lost 0 bases, and 16 bases lay in between. Germline V lookup: CDR1 MNHEY, CDR2 SVGEGT. The CDR3 has 15 residues. Sequencing input: peripheral blood. J is TRBJ2-7 and V is TRBV6-2 or TRBV6-3, with TRBD2 as a possible D gene (6 bases). This clonotype originated in a woman younger than 35 with stable Graves' hyperthyroidism. Here the CDR3 DNA reads TGTGCCAGCACTACAACGAGCGGGCTCTCCTACGAGCAGTACGTC. It yields the protein CASTTTSGLSYEQYV.